Sequencing of this T cell receptor (beta chain) was carried out in a study of blood T cell repertoires in COVID-19. Background on the study: Samples representing acute and convalescent COVID-19 were sourced from the United States, Italy and Spain. From T cells, B-cell-depleted T cells, or PBMCs came the material, which was cDNA or gDNA.

CDR1 is MDHEN and CDR2 is SYDVKM in the germline V gene. The CDR3 has 14 residues. V was trimmed by 11 bases and J by 1 base, leaving 16 bases between them. In the authors' methods: Amplification with reference gene primers provided the estimates of nucleated cell counts. The assay was immunoSEQ multiplex PCR, and TCRdb's table has in-frame clones only and misses some. V, J and clone size are taken as reported in that table, and D and trimming were inferred from the DNA itself. The sample has about 180,000 clones, 80% to 85% seen once. The Seattle patients joined while their infection was active and were tracked longitudinally afterward.

The source material was peripheral blood. The rearrangement joins TRBV28 to TRBJ2-3; maybe TRBD2 (5 bases). This TCR was recovered from a woman in her 70s with COVID-19, enrolled during active disease. The CDR3 is CASLGVLRTDTQYF. DNA for the CDR3: TGTGCCTCCTTGGGAGTCCTTCGCACAGATACGCAGTATTTT. Filled out from reference TRBV28 and TRBJ2-3, the complete variable domain reads DVKVTQSSRYLVKRTGEKVFLECVQDMDHENMFWYRQDPGLGLRLIYFSYDVKMKEKGDIPEGYSVSREKKERFSLILESASTNQTSMYLCASLGVLRTDTQYFGPGTRLTVL.